The T cell receptor beta chain described here comes from a study of blood T cells in healthy people across ages. Study findings and constraints: It was held that diversity estimates obtained from one million T cells represented underestimates.

This clonotype was seen a few times. Its cognate antigen is unknown. A sample-barcoded 5' primer and a J-beta primer mix were used in a second PCR of roughly 6 to 11 cycles. Each CDR3 protein is one row after TCRdb ran MiXCR on the 5' RACE reads. The table has hundreds of thousands of distinct CDR3 sequences, about 48% seen once. The CDR3 totals 15 residues. Germline CDR1 reads MNHEY; CDR2 reads SVGAGI. The source material was blood. This TCR was recovered from a man in his thirties or forties in good health. The chain combines TRBV6-5 with TRBJ2-4, with 9 bases identical to TRBD1. The J call is in doubt because the DNA end fits TRBJ2-7 better. DNA of the CDR3: TGTGCCAGCAGTTTACAGGGGGCGAAGATATACGAGCAGTACTTC. It translates to CASSLQGAKIYEQYF.